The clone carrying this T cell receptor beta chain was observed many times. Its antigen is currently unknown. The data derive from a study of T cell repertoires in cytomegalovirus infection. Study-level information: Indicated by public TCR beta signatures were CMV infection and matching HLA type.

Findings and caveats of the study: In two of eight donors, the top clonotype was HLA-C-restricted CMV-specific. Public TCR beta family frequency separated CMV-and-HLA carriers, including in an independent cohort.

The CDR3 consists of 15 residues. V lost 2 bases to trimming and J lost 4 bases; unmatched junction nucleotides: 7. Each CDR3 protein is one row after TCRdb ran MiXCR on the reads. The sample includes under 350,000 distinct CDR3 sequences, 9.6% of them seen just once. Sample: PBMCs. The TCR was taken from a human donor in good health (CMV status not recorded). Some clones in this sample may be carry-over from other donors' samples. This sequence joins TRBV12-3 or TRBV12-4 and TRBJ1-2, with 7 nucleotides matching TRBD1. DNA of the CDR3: TGTGCCAGCAGTTTAACAGGGGCGCATGGCTATGGCTACACCTTC. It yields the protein CASSLTGAHGYGYTF.